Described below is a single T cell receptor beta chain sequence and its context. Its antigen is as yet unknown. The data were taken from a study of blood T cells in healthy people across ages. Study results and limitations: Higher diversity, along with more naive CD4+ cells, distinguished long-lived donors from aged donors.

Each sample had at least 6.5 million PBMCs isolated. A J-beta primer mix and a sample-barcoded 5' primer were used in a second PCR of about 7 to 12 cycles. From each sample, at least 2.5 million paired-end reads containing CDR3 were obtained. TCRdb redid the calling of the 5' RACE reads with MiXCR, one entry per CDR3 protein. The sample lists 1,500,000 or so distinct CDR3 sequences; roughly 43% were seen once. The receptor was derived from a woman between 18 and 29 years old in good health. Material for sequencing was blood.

CDR3 protein: CASSSSGDGGDTQYF. For the CDR3, the DNA is TGCGCCAGCAGCTCTAGCGGGGATGGCGGAGATACGCAGTATTTT. This chain connects TRBV5-1 to TRBJ2-3; TRBD2 agrees at 9 bases. The CDR3 runs 15 residues. CDR1 is SGHRS and CDR2 is YFSETQ in the germline V gene. V dropped 3 bases and J dropped 5; count of bases not matched to a gene: 7.